This T cell receptor (beta chain) was obtained from a study of immune characterization of retroperitoneal liposarcoma. Trimming removed 6 bases at V and 4 bases at J, with 7 bases between. The CDR3 covers 11 residues. In germline, CDR1 is SQVTM, CDR2 ANQGSEA. TCRdb ran MiXCR on the PCR reads and lists one entry per CDR3 protein. The table has around 7,000 distinct CDR3 sequences, about 30% seen once. Sequences were obtained from tumor tissue. This chain connects TRBV29-1 to TRBJ2-1; D unclear. The TCR comes from a female donor with retroperitoneal liposarcoma. Here the CDR3 DNA reads TGCAGCGTGGGCGAGTACAATGAGCAGTTCTTC. It specifies CSVGEYNEQFF.